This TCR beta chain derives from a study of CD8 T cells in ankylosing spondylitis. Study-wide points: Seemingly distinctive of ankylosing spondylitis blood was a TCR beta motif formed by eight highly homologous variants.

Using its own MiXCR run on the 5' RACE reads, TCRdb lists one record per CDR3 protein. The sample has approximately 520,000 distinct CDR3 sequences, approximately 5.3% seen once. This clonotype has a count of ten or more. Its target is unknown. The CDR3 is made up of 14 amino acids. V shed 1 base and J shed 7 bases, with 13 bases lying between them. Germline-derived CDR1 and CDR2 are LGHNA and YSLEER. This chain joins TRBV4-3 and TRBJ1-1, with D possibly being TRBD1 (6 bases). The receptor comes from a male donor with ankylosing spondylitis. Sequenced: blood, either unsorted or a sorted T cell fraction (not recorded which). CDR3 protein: CASSQGGGGDEAFF. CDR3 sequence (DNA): TGCGCCAGCAGCCAAGGGGGTGGGGGCGATGAAGCTTTCTTT.